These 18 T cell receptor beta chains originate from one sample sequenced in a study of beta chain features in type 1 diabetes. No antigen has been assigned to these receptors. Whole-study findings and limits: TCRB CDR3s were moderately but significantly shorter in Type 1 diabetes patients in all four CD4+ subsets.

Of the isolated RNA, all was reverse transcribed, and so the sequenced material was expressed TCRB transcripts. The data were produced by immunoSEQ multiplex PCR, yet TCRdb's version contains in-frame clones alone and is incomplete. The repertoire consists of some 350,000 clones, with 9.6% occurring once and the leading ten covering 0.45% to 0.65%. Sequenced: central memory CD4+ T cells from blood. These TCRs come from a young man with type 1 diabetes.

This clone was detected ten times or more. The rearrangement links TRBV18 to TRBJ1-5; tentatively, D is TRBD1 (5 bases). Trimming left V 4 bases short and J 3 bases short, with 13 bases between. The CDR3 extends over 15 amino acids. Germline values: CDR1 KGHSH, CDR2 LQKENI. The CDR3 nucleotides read TGTGCCAGCTCACAGGGGACCTCTATCAATCAGCCCCAGCATTTT. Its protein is CASSQGTSINQPQHF.

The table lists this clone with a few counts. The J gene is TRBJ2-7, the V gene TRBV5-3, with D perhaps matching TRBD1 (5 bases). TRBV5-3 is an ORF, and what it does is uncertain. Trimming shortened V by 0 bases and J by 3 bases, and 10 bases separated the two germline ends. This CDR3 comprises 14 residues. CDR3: CARSLGSGYYEQYF. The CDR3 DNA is TGTGCCAGAAGCTTGGGATCAGGGTACTACGAGCAGTACTTC.

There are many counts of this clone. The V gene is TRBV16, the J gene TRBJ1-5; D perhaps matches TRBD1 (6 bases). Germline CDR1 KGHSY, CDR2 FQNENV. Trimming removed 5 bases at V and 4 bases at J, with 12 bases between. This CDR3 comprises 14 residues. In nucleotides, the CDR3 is TGTGCCAGCAGCAACAGGGATTCTAATCAGCCCCAGCATTTT. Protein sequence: CASSNRDSNQPQHF.

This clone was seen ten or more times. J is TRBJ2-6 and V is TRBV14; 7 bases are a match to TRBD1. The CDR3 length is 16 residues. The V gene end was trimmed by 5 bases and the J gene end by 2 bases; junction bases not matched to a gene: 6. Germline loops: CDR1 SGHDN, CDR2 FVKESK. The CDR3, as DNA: TGTGCCAGCAGCAAGGTCGGACAGGCTGGGGCCAACGTCCTGACTTTC. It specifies CASSKVGQAGANVLTF.

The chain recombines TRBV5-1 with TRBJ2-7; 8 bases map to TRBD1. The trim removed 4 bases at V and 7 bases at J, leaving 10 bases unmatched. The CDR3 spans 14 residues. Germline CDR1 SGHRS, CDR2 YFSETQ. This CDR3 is CASSPWTGSGEQYF. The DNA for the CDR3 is TGCGCCAGCAGCCCTTGGACAGGGTCGGGAGAGCAGTACTTC.

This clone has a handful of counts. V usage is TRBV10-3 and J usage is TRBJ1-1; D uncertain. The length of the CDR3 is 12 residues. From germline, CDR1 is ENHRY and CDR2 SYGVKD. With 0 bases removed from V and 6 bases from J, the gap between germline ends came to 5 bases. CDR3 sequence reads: CAISESTSEAFF. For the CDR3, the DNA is TGTGCCATCAGTGAGTCGACATCTGAAGCTTTCTTT.

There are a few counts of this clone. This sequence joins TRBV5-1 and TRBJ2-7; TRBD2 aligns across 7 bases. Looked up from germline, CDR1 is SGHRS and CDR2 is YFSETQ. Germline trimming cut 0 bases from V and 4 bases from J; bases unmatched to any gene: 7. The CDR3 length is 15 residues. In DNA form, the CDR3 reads TGCGCCAGCAGCTTGGACTGGGAGGGCAATTACGAGCAGTACTTC. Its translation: CASSLDWEGNYEQYF.

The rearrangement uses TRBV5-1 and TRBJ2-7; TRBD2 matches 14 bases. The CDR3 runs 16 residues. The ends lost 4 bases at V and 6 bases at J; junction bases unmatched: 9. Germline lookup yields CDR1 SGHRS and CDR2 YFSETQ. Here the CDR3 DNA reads TGCGCCAGCAGCCTCGGGACTAGCGGGAGCTCGGGCGAGCAGTACTTC. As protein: CASSLGTSGSSGEQYF.

Here the CDR3 reads CASVGERSTGELFF. CDR3 nucleotides: TGTGCCAGCGTAGGGGAGCGGAGCACCGGGGAGCTGTTTTTT. The V call is TRBV7-2, the J call TRBJ2-2; D may correspond to TRBD1 or TRBD2 (5 bases each). Trimming pared 8 bases from V and 4 bases from J, leaving 14 bases between. The germline V gene encodes CDR1 SGHTA and CDR2 FQGNSA. The CDR3 is 14 amino acids. Variable domain in full (rest from reference TRBV7-2 and TRBJ2-2): GAGVSQSPSNKVTEKGKDVELRCDPISGHTALYWYRQSLGQGLEFLIYFQGNSAPDKSGLPSDRFSAERTGGSVSTLTIQRTQQEDSAVYLCASVGERSTGELFFGEGSRLTVL.

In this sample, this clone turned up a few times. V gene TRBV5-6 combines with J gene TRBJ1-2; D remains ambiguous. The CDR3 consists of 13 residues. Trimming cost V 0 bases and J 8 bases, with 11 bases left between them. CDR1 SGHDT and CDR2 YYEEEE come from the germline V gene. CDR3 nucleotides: TGTGCCAGCAGCTTGGAACAGTTAACAGGCTACACCTTC. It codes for CASSLEQLTGYTF.

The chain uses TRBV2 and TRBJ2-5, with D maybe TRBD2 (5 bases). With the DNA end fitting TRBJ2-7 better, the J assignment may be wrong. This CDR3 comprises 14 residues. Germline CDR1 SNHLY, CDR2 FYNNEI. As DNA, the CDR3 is TGTGCCAGCAGTGTCTATGCGGAGGCCTACGAGCAGTACTTC. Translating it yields CASSVYAEAYEQYF.

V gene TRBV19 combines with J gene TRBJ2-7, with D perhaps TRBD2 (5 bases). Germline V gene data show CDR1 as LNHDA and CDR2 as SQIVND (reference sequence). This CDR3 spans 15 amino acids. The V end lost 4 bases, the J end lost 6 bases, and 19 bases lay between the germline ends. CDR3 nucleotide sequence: TGTGCCAGTAGTACTGAGGGCCTCGACCCGGGCGAGCAGTACTTC. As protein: CASSTEGLDPGEQYF.

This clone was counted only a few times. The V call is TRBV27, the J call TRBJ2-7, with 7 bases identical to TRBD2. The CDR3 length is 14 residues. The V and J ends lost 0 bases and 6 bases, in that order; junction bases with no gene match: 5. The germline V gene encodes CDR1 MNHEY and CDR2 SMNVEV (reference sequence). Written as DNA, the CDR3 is TGTGCCAGCAGTTTATCTCGACTAGCCTCCGAGCAGTACTTC. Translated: CASSLSRLASEQYF.

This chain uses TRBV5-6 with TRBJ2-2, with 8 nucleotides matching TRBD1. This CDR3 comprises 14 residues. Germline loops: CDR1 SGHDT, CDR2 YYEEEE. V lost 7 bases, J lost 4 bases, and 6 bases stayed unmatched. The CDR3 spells CASSGQGATGELFF. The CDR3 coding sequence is TGTGCCAGCTCAGGACAGGGAGCCACCGGGGAGCTGTTTTTT.

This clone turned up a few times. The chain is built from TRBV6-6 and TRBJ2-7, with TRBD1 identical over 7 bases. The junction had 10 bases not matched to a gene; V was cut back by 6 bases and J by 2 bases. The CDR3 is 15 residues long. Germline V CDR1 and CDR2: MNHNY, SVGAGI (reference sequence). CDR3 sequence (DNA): TGTGCCAGCAGGGTAATCGGACAGGAACCCTACGAGCAGTACTTC. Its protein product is CASRVIGQEPYEQYF.

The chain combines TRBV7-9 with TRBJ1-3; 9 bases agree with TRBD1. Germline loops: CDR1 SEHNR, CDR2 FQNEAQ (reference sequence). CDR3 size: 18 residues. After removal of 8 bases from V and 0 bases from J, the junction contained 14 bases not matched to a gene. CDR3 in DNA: TGTGCCAGCGATCGTAACCGGGACAGGGATTTCTCTGGAAACACCATATATTTT. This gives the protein CASDRNRDRDFSGNTIYF.

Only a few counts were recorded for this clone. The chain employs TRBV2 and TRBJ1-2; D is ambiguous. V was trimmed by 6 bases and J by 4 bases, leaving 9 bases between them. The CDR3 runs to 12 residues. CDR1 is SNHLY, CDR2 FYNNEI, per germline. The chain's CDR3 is CASSQVSYGYTF. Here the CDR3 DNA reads TGTGCCAGCAGCCAGGTATCCTATGGCTACACCTTC.

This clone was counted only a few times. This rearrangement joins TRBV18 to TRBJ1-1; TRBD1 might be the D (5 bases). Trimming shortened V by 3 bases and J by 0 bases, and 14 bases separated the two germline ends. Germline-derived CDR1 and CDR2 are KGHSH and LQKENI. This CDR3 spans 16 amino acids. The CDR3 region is CASSPGLSGLNTEAFF. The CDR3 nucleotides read TGTGCCAGCTCACCGGGGCTTTCGGGGTTGAACACTGAAGCTTTCTTT. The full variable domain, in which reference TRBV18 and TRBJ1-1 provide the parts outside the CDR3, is NAGVMQNPRHLVRRRGQEARLRCSPMKGHSHVYWYRQLPEEGLKFMVYLQKENIIDESGMPKERFSAEFPKEGPSILRIQQVVRGDSAAYFCASSPGLSGLNTEAFFGQGTRLTVV.